These 4 T cell receptor beta chains were sequenced from one sample in a study of OX40 agonist ivuxolimab in advanced cancers. Data came from immunoSEQ multiplex PCR; TCRdb stores just in-frame clones and leaves some out. The repertoire holds about 68,000 clones, with about 82% as singletons. Here the sequenced sample was CD4+ or CD8+ T cells sorted from blood, taken in a trial of the OX40 agonist ivuxolimab. Receptor source: an adult with an advanced solid tumor such as melanoma, head and neck, liver or kidney cancer.

The V call is TRBV28, the J call TRBJ1-2, with 9 positions matching TRBD1. The length of the CDR3 is 15 residues. Trimming took 3 bases from V and 2 from J; bases not matched to a gene: 4. Germline V gene data show CDR1 as MDHEN and CDR2 as SYDVKM. The CDR3 here is CASSLGQGWNYGYTF. The CDR3, as DNA: TGTGCCAGCAGTTTGGGACAGGGTTGGAACTATGGCTACACCTTC.

This sequence joins TRBV4-3 and TRBJ2-3, with D unclear. The length of the CDR3 is 13 residues. V lost 4 bases, J lost 3 bases, and 8 bases lay in between. Germline-derived CDR1 and CDR2 are LGHNA and YSLEER. The DNA for the CDR3 is TGCGCCAGCAGCCTCACGTGGACAGATACGCAGTATTTT. Translated, it gives CASSLTWTDTQYF.

DNA of the CDR3: TGTGCCAGCAGCTCCTGGGATACGCAGTATTTT. Protein sequence: CASSSWDTQYF. The J gene is TRBJ2-3, the V gene TRBV5-4; D remains unclear. The CDR3 runs 11 residues. V was clipped by 3 bases and J by 6 bases, with 5 bases between them. The V gene's germline CDR1 is SGHNT and CDR2 YYREEE (reference sequence). Together with reference TRBV5-4 and TRBJ2-3, the CDR3 gives the full variable domain: ETGVTQSPTHLIKTRGQQVTLRCSSQSGHNTVSWYQQALGQGPQFIFQYYREEENGRGNFPPRFSGLQFPNYSSELNVNALELDDSALYLCASSSWDTQYFGPGTRLTVL.

V is TRBV7-2 and J is TRBJ1-4; TRBD1 matches 11 bases. The V gene's germline CDR1 is SGHTA and CDR2 FQGNSA. This CDR3 spans 15 amino acids. Losses at the gene ends were 4 bases for V and 7 bases for J; bases not matched to a gene: 5. CDR3 in amino acids: CASSYSGTGGEKLFF. The CDR3, as DNA: TGTGCCAGCAGCTACTCCGGGACAGGGGGTGAAAAACTGTTTTTT.